Sequencing of this TCR beta chain was carried out in a study of cytomegalovirus exposure and HLA in healthy donors. Findings and caveats of the study: In terms of immune exposure information, only CMV serostatus was available. Among TCR beta chains of equal frequency, HLA-associated ones were more clonally expanded in a later analysis. The productive fraction for most TCR beta V segments was about 90% or about 30% in an earlier analysis.

Use of 60 Vbeta and 13 Jbeta primers characterized the PCR. Using immunoSEQ multiplex PCR, the repertoire was profiled, and TCRdb retains in-frame clones only, with some absent. Of about 92,000 clones listed, nearly 70% were seen once; the top ten hold 2.5% to 3%. This clone was counted a few times. Its antigen is currently unknown. This CDR3 contains 14 residues. The germline V and J ends were trimmed by 3 bases and 6 bases, with 15 bases remaining between them. The germline gives CDR1 SGHTA, CDR2 FQGNSA. The receptor's source is a man in his fifties or sixties in good health and CMV-seronegative. The chain joins TRBV7-2 to TRBJ2-7; no firm D call. Source material: PBMCs. The CDR3 region has the DNA TGTGCCAGCAGCTTCTCAATAGCTTCCCCCGAGCAGTACGTC. This codes for CASSFSIASPEQYV.